This TCR beta chain was documented in a study of blood T cell repertoires in COVID-19 (dated by TCRdb to about 2020). Study-wide context: The collaborator samples originated in the United States, Italy and Spain and spanned the acute and convalescent phases of COVID-19. The dataset comprised deeply sampled blood TCRbeta repertoires from subjects exposed to, actively infected with, or recovered from COVID-19. Where available, HLA class I and class II types were taken from metadata supplied by the sample provider and were not determined by assay-based typing. Sample metadata almost always included a de-identified subject ID, COVID-19 status, age in years and sex. A freely available public database, intended as a resource for researchers studying the immune response to SARS-CoV-2, is where the repertoires were released. The material from the prospective study consisted of cDNA or gDNA derived from T cells, B-cell-depleted T cells, or PBMCs. Samples were obtained from the ongoing ImmuneRACE study (first 160 participants) and from over 1,000 subjects provided by 6 global collaborators.

To note about this clone: The antigen this receptor binds is unknown. No qualities accompany the bases; no much larger clone lies one base away.

TCRbeta CDR3 regions were amplified from genomic DNA by means of the immunoSEQ Assay, a bias-controlled multiplex PCR. Processing in the source paper ran as follows. Within the assay, amplification of reference gene primers was used to estimate how many nucleated cells each sample contained. Sequence reads were collapsed and filtered to measure the absolute abundance of every unique TCRbeta CDR3 rearrangement. For each sample, productive Simpson clonality was calculated by taking the square root of Simpson's diversity index across productive rearrangements. The clones in this table, taken by TCRdb from immuneACCESS, are in-frame only. Not every clone is retained; where verified, under half of the shortfall comes from an unresolved V gene, and the cause of the rest is unknown. That table furnishes V, J and clone size, whereas the DNA furnished D and trimming. Across this sample there are roughly 150,000 clones, with roughly 90% seen only once. Roughly 5% of the sample goes to the ten largest clones.

In Seattle, one collaborating source enrolled patients while the infection was active and tracked those patients longitudinally over the course of disease. Whole blood was collected in K2EDTA tubes by collaborating institutions according to the institutions' own protocols. For TCRbeta analysis, collaborators shipped samples as frozen whole blood, isolated PBMCs, or DNA extracted from either of those sample types. From a lookup of the germline V gene, CDR1 and CDR2 are SGHVS and FNYEAQ. The CDR3 runs 17 residues from the cysteine to the phenylalanine. Kept here is only the CDR3 DNA, which spans 51 bases and is read in frame from base 1. Relative to germline, V is missing 0 bases and J is missing 3 bases, with 9 bases of the junction outside any gene match. Points the paper makes about the study in general: How much clinical and demographic metadata was included differed by source and by participant, and the metadata was provided uncurated.

The source is a man aged 18-30 years with COVID-19, enrolled during active disease. The chain is made from TRBV7-6 and TRBJ2-7; the junction holds 9 bases that match TRBD1. The specimen sequenced was peripheral blood. At the DNA level, the sequence is TGTGCCAGCAGCTTAGCTGGGGGGGACAGGGCCCTCTACGAGCAGTACTTC. Its protein is CASSLAGGDRALYEQYF.